Described below is a single T cell receptor (beta chain) sequence and its context. Germline CDR1 is SGHAT and CDR2 is FQNNGV. The CDR3 is made up of 15 amino acids. Trimming took 2 bases from V and 2 from J; bases not matched to a gene: 3. In the original analysis: It was from reference gene primer amplification that nucleated cell counts were estimated. Only in-frame clones appear in the TCRdb table, and some are missing; sequencing was by immunoSEQ multiplex PCR. V, J and clone size are those of that table, while D and trimming were read from the DNA. This sample has some 120,000 clones, with about 77% found just once. The data were taken from a study of blood T cell repertoires in COVID-19. Study-level background: Sites across the United States, Italy and Spain contributed samples from acute and convalescent COVID-19. The analysed material was cDNA or gDNA that came from T cells, B-cell-depleted T cells, or PBMCs.

The chain recombines TRBV11-2 with TRBJ2-1, with 7 positions matching TRBD2. Sequenced material: peripheral blood. The receptor was isolated from a human donor in a cohort sampled during active COVID-19. CDR3 sequence reads: CASSLNRGAYNEQFF. CDR3 sequence (DNA): TGTGCCAGCAGCTTAAACCGGGGGGCCTACAATGAGCAGTTCTTC.